This entry features one T cell receptor beta chain sequence. The sample originates from a study of identical twins. TCRdb passed the 5' RACE reads through MiXCR, listing each CDR3 protein once. The sample consists of about 470,000 distinct CDR3 sequences, 20% to 25% of them appearing once. Germline CDR1 reads SGHVS; CDR2 reads FQNEAQ. Losses at the gene ends were 3 bases for V and 4 bases for J; bases not matched to a gene: 5. The CDR3 sequence is 15 residues long. These data also featured in a second study, about T cells expressing NK-cell markers. Per that study: Cells sorted as CD3+CD56+NKG2C+, CD3+CD56+NKG2C- and CD3+CD56-NKG2C+ T cells supplied the TCR beta repertoires.

The sample was CD4+ T cells sorted from blood. The TCR comes from a woman aged 18-30 years in good health. The chain uses TRBV7-8 and TRBJ2-1, with TRBD2 identical over 8 bases. DNA for the CDR3: TGTGCCAGCAGCTTGCGCGGGGGGACGTACAATGAGCAGTTCTTC. Translation: CASSLRGGTYNEQFF.